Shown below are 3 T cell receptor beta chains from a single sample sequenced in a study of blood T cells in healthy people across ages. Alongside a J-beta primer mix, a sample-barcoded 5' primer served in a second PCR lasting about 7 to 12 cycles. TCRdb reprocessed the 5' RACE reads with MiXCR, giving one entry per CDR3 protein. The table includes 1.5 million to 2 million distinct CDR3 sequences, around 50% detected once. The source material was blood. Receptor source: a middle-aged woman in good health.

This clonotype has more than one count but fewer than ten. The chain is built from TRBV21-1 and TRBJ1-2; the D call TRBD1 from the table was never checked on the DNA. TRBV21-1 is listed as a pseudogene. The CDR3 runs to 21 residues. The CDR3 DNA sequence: TGTGCCAGCAGCAAAGGGGTATGCTGGGGACAGGGGGAATTACCTAACTATGGCTACACCTTC. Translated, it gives CASSKGVCWGQGELPNYGYTF.

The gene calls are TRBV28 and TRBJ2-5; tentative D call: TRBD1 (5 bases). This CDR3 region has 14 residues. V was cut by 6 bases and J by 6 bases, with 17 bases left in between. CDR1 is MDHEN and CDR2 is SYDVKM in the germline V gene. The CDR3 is CASSSLDPGKTQYF. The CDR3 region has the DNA TGTGCCAGCAGCTCCCTGGACCCAGGGAAGACCCAGTACTTC.

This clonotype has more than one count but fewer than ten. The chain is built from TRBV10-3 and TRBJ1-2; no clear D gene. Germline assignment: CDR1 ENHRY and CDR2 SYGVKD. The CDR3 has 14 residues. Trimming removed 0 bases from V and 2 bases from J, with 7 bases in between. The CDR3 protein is CAISESLVNYGYTF. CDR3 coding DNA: TGTGCCATCAGTGAGTCATTAGTGAACTATGGCTACACCTTC.